This T cell receptor beta chain was documented in a study of T cells in Graves' hyperthyroidism and ophthalmopathy. General study results and limits: Classification by a 13 V-J model distinguished ophthalmopathy from stable hyperthyroidism.

Each diagnosis drew on symptoms, thyroxine, TRAb, thyroid ultrasound and orbital computed tomography findings. Fresh peripheral blood, approximately 10 ml, was the source of the PBMCs. This clonotype was counted between two and nine times. Its antigen is undetermined. This CDR3 comprises 14 residues. Trimming took 3 bases from V and 8 from J, leaving 14 bases between them. Germline-derived CDR1 and CDR2 are ENHRY and SYGVKD. It was RNA transcripts that yielded the amplified TCR beta CDR3 regions. The study used the HTBI primer set for a first-round RT-PCR of the TCR CDR3. TCRdb redid the calling of the multiplex PCR reads with MiXCR, one entry per CDR3 protein. The table lists 400,000 or so distinct CDR3 sequences, more than 12% of them singletons, with about 19% in the top ten.

The specimen sequenced was blood. The TCR was taken from a woman younger than 45 with Graves' ophthalmopathy. The chain carries TRBV10-3 and TRBJ2-1; TRBD2 might be the D (6 bases). Here the CDR3 DNA reads TGTGCCATCAGTGATAACGGACTAATCGATGAGCAGTTCTTC. This sequence encodes CAISDNGLIDEQFF.